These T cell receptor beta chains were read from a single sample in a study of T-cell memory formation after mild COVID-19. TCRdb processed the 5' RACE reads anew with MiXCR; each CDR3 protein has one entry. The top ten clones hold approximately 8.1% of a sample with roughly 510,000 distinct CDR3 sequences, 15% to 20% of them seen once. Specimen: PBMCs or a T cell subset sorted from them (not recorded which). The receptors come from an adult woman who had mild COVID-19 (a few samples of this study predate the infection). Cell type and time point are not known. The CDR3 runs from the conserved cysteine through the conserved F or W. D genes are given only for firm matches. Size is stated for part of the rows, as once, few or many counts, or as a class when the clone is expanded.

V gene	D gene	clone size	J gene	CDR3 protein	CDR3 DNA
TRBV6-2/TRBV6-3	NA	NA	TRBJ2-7	CASSFTERNEQYF	TGTGCCAGCAGTTTCACGGAACGAAACGAGCAGTACTTC
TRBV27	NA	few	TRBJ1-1	CASSLGTTGLTNTEAFF	TGTGCCAGCAGTTTGGGGACTACAGGGTTAACTAACACTGAAGCTTTCTTT
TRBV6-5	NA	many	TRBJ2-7	CASSYSTSTVSSYEQYF	TGTGCCAGCAGTTACTCGACTTCGACAGTGAGCTCCTACGAGCAGTACTTC
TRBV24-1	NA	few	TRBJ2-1	CATSDRTAGSTEQFF	TGTGCCACCAGTGACCGAACCGCCGGGAGTACAGAGCAGTTCTTC
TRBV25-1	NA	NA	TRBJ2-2	CASSVGSNTGELFF	TGTGCCAGCAGTGTCGGGTCCAACACCGGGGAGCTGTTTTTT
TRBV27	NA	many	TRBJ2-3	CASSLRNLPASTDTQYF	TGTGCCAGCAGTTTACGAAACCTACCAGCTTCCACAGATACGCAGTATTTT
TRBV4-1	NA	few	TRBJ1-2	CASSRLPGRIPAVGGNYGYTF	TGCGCCAGCAGCCGACTCCCAGGACGGATCCCTGCGGTAGGAGGAAACTATGGCTACACCTTC
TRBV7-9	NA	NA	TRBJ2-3	CASTHLRGDTQYF	TGTGCCAGCACCCACCTGCGGGGAGATACGCAGTATTTT
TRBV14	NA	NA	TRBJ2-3	CASSSSRLRDTQYF	TGTGCCAGCAGCTCTAGCCGTTTGCGAGATACGCAGTATTTT
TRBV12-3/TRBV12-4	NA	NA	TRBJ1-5	CASSGLSNQPQHF	TGTGCCAGCAGCGGACTGAGCAATCAGCCCCAGCATTTT
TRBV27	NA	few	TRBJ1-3	CASSLSGQPYSGNTIYF	TGTGCCAGCAGTTTATCGGGGCAGCCCTACTCTGGAAACACCATATATTTT
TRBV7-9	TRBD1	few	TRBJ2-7	CATSDRGAYEQYF	TGTGCCACGAGCGACAGGGGCGCCTACGAGCAGTACTTC
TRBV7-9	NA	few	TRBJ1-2	CASSSGGSGYTF	TGTGCCAGCAGCTCAGGAGGAAGTGGCTACACCTTC
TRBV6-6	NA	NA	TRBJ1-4	CASSPRGGSNEKLFF	TGTGCCAGCAGCCCTCGGGGGGGTAGTAATGAAAAACTGTTTTTT
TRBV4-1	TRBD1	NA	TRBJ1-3	CASSLGQGALHSGNTIYF	TGCGCCAGCAGCCTAGGACAGGGGGCCCTACACTCTGGAAACACCATATATTTT
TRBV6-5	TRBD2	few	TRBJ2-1	CASSYSPSGIWYEQFF	TGTGCCAGCAGTTACTCGCCTAGCGGGATTTGGTATGAGCAGTTCTTC
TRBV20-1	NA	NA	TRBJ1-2	CSASFHEGGYGYTF	TGCAGTGCTAGCTTTCACGAAGGGGGCTATGGCTACACCTTC
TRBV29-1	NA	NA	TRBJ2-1	CSGDRWGTTYNEQFF	TGCAGCGGGGACAGGTGGGGGACTACCTACAATGAGCAGTTCTTC
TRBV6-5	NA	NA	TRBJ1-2	CASSYSISSPYGYTF	TGTGCCAGCAGTTACTCGATTAGCAGTCCCTATGGCTACACCTTC
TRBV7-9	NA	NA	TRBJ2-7	CASSPTDTGYEQYF	TGTGCCAGCAGCCCGACCGATACAGGGTACGAGCAGTACTTC
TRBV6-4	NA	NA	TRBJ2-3	CASRRGDGHTDTQYF	TGTGCCAGCCGGAGGGGGGATGGTCACACAGATACGCAGTATTTT
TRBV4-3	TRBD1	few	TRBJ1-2	CASSQEDRGHYGYTF	TGCGCCAGCAGCCAAGAAGACAGGGGCCACTATGGCTACACCTTC
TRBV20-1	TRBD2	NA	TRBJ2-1	CSASGTSGFSSYNEQFF	TGCAGTGCGTCCGGGACTAGCGGCTTTAGCTCCTACAATGAGCAGTTCTTC
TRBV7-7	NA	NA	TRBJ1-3	CASSLHPPGPGNTIYF	TGTGCTAGCAGCTTACACCCCCCGGGCCCTGGAAACACCATATATTTT
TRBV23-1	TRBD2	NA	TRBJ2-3	CASSQWETSGVHSTDTQYF	TGCGCCAGCAGTCAATGGGAGACTAGCGGGGTCCATAGCACAGATACGCAGTATTTT
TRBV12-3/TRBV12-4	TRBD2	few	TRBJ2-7	CASRRGTSASSYEQYF	TGTGCCAGCAGGAGGGGAACTAGCGCCAGCTCCTACGAGCAGTACTTC
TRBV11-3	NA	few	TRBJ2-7	CASSLEARDTSTYEQYF	TGTGCCAGCAGCTTAGAGGCCCGGGACACCTCAACCTACGAGCAGTACTTC
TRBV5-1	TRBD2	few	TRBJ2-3	CASSPTSGGSPQYF	TGCGCCAGCAGCCCCACTAGCGGTGGGAGCCCGCAGTATTTT
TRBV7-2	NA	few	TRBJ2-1	CASSLRFRADEQFF	TGTGCCAGCAGCTTACGTTTTAGGGCCGATGAGCAGTTCTTC
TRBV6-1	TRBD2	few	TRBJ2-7	CASSEAGGTSYEQYF	TGTGCCAGCAGTGAAGCGGGAGGGACCTCCTACGAGCAGTACTTC
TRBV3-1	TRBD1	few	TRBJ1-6	CASSPTDRGRSPLHF	TGTGCCAGCAGCCCCACGGACAGGGGGCGATCACCCCTCCACTTT
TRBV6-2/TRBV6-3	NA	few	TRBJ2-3	CASRLGGPTDTQYF	TGTGCCAGCAGACTCGGAGGCCCAACAGATACGCAGTATTTT
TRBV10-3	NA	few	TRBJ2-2	CAISGRDLITGELFF	TGTGCCATCAGTGGCCGCGACTTGATCACCGGGGAGCTGTTTTTT
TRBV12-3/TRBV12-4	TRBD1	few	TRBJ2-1	CASNLGAGQGDNEQFF	TGTGCCAGCAATCTGGGAGCGGGACAGGGCGACAATGAGCAGTTCTTC
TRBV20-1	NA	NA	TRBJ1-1	CSARVLPDPAAFF	TGCAGTGCTAGAGTTCTGCCAGATCCCGCCGCTTTCTTT
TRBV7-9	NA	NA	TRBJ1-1	CASTRQASNTEAFF	TGTGCCAGCACCAGACAGGCCTCGAACACTGAAGCTTTCTTT
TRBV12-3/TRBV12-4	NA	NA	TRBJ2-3	CASSRGGHYTDTQYF	TGTGCCAGCAGCCGAGGTGGACACTACACAGATACGCAGTATTTT
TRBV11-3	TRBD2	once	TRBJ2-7	CASSSQSTNPTSGSYEQYF	TGTGCCAGCAGCTCACAATCTACAAACCCGACTAGCGGGAGCTACGAGCAGTACTTC
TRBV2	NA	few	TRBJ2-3	CASSEGRFGTDTQYF	TGTGCCAGCAGTGAAGGGAGATTTGGCACAGATACGCAGTATTTT
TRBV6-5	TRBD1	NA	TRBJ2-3	CASSYTNRGRDTQYF	TGTGCCAGCAGTTATACTAACAGGGGGCGAGATACGCAGTATTTT
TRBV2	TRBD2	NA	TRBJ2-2	CASSGLAGGRYGELFF	TGTGCCAGCAGTGGACTAGCGGGGGGCCGGTACGGGGAGCTGTTTTTT
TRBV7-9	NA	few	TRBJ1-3	CASSFRESGNTIYF	TGTGCCAGCAGCTTCAGGGAATCGGGAAACACCATATATTTT
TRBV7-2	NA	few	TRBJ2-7	CASSASESSYEQYF	TGTGCCAGCAGCGCATCAGAGAGCTCCTACGAGCAGTACTTC
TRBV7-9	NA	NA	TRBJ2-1	CASSSGWGRKYNEQFF	TGTGCCAGCAGCTCAGGTTGGGGGCGCAAATACAATGAGCAGTTCTTC
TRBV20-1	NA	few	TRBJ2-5	CSARSQGKETQYF	TGCAGTGCTAGAAGTCAGGGAAAGGAGACCCAGTACTTC
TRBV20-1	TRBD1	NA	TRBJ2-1	CSARGYSLGQDGNEQFF	TGCAGTGCTAGGGGGTATAGTCTGGGACAGGATGGCAATGAGCAGTTCTTC